This entry features one T cell receptor (beta chain) sequence. Its cognate antigen is unknown. This sample stems from a study of T-cell memory formation after mild COVID-19. Study-level results: From day 15 to 85, contracting clones were balanced between CD4 and CD8, whereas later expanders leaned toward CD4+.

TCRdb re-called the 5' RACE reads with MiXCR, one entry per CDR3 protein. The sample includes 300,000 to 400,000 distinct CDR3 sequences, approximately 15% of them seen just once. Trimming took 4 bases from V and 0 from J; bases not matched to a gene: 4. The CDR3 length is 16 residues. Germline V gene lookup returns CDR1 SGHTA and CDR2 FQGNSA. The rearrangement joins TRBV7-2 to TRBJ1-3, with TRBD1 identical over 9 bases. Sequencing was performed on PBMCs or a T cell subset sorted from them (not recorded which). The sequence came from a man aged 18 to 29 who had mild COVID-19 (a few samples of this study predate the infection). Cell type and time point are not known. The CDR3 sequence is CASSYTTGGSGNTIYF. For the CDR3, the DNA is TGTGCCAGCAGCTATACGACAGGGGGCTCTGGAAACACCATATATTTT. The variable domain in full, with the rest retrieved from reference TRBV7-2 and TRBJ1-3, is GAGVSQSPSNKVTEKGKDVELRCDPISGHTALYWYRQSLGQGLEFLIYFQGNSAPDKSGLPSDRFSAERTGGSVSTLTIQRTQQEDSAVYLCASSYTTGGSGNTIYFGEGSWLTVV.